This T cell receptor (beta chain) was documented in a study of monozygotic twins with inflammatory bowel disease. TCRdb re-called the 5' RACE reads and gives one entry per CDR3 protein, without DNA. Across 140,000 to 150,000 distinct CDR3 sequences, the top ten clones capture more than 1% of the sample. Study-level findings and limits: A reduction in TCRbeta diversity (inverse Simpson) was seen in IBD patients relative to healthy co-twins.

Germline V CDR1 and CDR2: KGHDR, SFDVKD. The CDR3 is 15 residues long. On this clonotype itself: Its antigen is unknown.

The sequencing sample was made of blood. This receptor was identified in a human donor with ulcerative colitis or Crohn's disease, or a healthy co-twin of an affected twin (not recorded which). The chain has TRBV24-1 and TRBJ1-4. CDR3 region: CATSDPTVTGEKLFF.